The next 28 T cell receptor beta chains were all read from a single sample in a study of blood T cell repertoires in COVID-19 (dated by TCRdb to the early 2020s). The method behind the library was the immunoSEQ multiplex PCR assay. The source is immuneACCESS, and TCRdb retained only in-frame sequences with V and J called. Part of the clones is not carried over; for the studies checked, unresolved V genes explain less than half of this, and the remainder is unexplained. Present in this sample are 200,000 to 250,000 clones, about 80% of which were seen just once. Together, the top ten hold under 1.5% of the sample. Sequencing used PBMCs or T cells enriched from blood (not recorded which). The origin of the receptors is a woman aged 35 to 49 with acute COVID-19.

This chain joins TRBV3-1 (or the pseudogene TRBV3-2) and TRBJ2-6; D might be TRBD1 (5 bases). V gave up 0 bases and J gave up 0 bases, with 6 bases separating them. The CDR3 contains 16 residues. Germline-derived CDR1 and CDR2 are LGHDT and YNNKEL (reference sequence). CDR3 coding DNA: TGTGCCAGCAGCCAAGATGGGGCCTCTGGGGCCAACGTCCTGACTTTC. This encodes CASSQDGASGANVLTF.

The chain has TRBV19 and TRBJ1-1, with unresolved D. In germline, CDR1 is LNHDA, CDR2 SQIVND (reference sequence). The CDR3 extends over 14 amino acids. V gave up 3 bases and J gave up 1 base, with 9 bases separating them. The CDR3 loop is CASSIRSENTEAFF. In nucleotides, the CDR3 is TGTGCCAGTAGTATCCGATCAGAGAACACTGAAGCTTTCTTT.

This clone was counted a few times. This chain joins TRBV9 and TRBJ2-2; 7 bases align to TRBD2. The trim removed 2 bases at V and 6 bases at J, leaving 19 bases unmatched. Germline CDR1 SGDLS, CDR2 YYNGEE. This CDR3 is 19 amino acids long. This chain's CDR3 is CASSVIGQGGRMAAGELFF. The CDR3 DNA reads TGTGCCAGCAGCGTGATCGGGCAGGGAGGGCGAATGGCGGCCGGGGAGCTGTTTTTT.

The chain employs TRBV25-1 and TRBJ2-7; D uncertain. The V gene's germline CDR1 is MGHDK and CDR2 SYGVNS. With 5 bases removed from V and 1 base from J, the gap between germline ends came to 6 bases. This CDR3 region has 12 residues. The CDR3 sequence: CASSPQSYEQYF. The CDR3 coding sequence is TGTGCCAGCAGTCCCCAATCCTACGAGCAGTACTTC.

This rearrangement joins TRBV4-2 to TRBJ2-5; 7 bases agree with TRBD2. The CDR3 contains 15 residues. CDR1 and CDR2 from the germline V gene are LGHNA and YNFKEQ. Unmatched junction bases numbered 8, after V lost 4 bases and J lost 3 bases. The CDR3 reads CASSPIGRREETQYF. CDR3 in DNA: TGTGCCAGCAGCCCCATCGGGAGGAGGGAAGAGACCCAGTACTTC.

V usage is TRBV9 and J usage is TRBJ2-3; D is perhaps TRBD2 (6 bases). V was cut by 4 bases and J by 2 bases, with 11 bases left in between. From germline, CDR1 is SGDLS and CDR2 YYNGEE. This CDR3 is 14 amino acids long. For the CDR3, the DNA is TGTGCCAGCAGCCGGGACTCCTACACAGATACGCAGTATTTT. It specifies CASSRDSYTDTQYF.

The chain recombines TRBV3-1 (or the pseudogene TRBV3-2) with TRBJ2-2, with 8 bases that match TRBD2. The CDR3 has 16 residues. The trim removed 10 bases at V and 8 bases at J, leaving 18 bases unmatched. From germline, CDR1 is LGHDT and CDR2 YNNKEL (reference sequence). For the CDR3, the DNA is TGTGCCAACCCTTCGGGGGGGCCACAAGAGAGGGGGGAGCTGTTTTTT. Translation gives CANPSGGPQERGELFF.

The chain employs TRBV29-1 and TRBJ2-1; the match to TRBD1 covers 7 bases. Germline V gene sequence: CDR1 SQVTM, CDR2 ANQGSEA. V shed 4 bases, J shed 4 bases, and the junction held 22 bases outside the gene matches. The CDR3 runs 19 residues. CDR3 coding DNA: TGCAGCGTTGTTAAGGGGGCCAGGGCTAGAGGTCGAGCATACAATGAGCAGTTCTTC. It is translated as CSVVKGARARGRAYNEQFF.

The chain is built from TRBV25-1 and TRBJ2-7; 9 bases line up with TRBD1. Looked up from germline, CDR1 is MGHDK and CDR2 is SYGVNS. Trimming cost V 3 bases and J 7 bases; bases outside gene matches: 13. CDR3 size: 16 residues. The CDR3 DNA reads TGTGCCAGCAGTGATCAGGGACAGGGAGAGTCTGGAGAGCAGTACTTC. It is translated as CASSDQGQGESGEQYF.

The chain recombines TRBV7-9 with TRBJ2-1, with D possibly being TRBD2 (6 bases). This CDR3 is built from 14 residues. The germline V gene has CDR1 SEHNR and CDR2 FQNEAQ (reference sequence). The V and J ends lost 1 base and 8 bases respectively, with 12 bases between them. CDR3 loop: CASSLDRGNDEQFF. CDR3 DNA sequence: TGTGCCAGCAGCTTAGACCGCGGGAACGATGAGCAGTTCTTC.

The J gene is TRBJ1-4, the V gene TRBV6-5, with a tentative D call TRBD1 (6 bases). Per germline, CDR1 MNHEY and CDR2 SVGAGI. This CDR3 is built from 15 residues. Trimming stripped 6 bases from V and 2 bases from J, with 13 bases between. CDR3 coding DNA: TGTGCCAGCAGCGGGGGGCTTGCGACTAATGAAAAACTGTTTTTT. The encoded protein is CASSGGLATNEKLFF.

The V call is TRBV19, the J call TRBJ2-7; 9 nucleotides agree with TRBD2. Germline V gene lookup returns CDR1 LNHDA and CDR2 SQIVND (reference sequence). This CDR3 contains 15 residues. Trimming at V came to 4 bases and at J to 3 bases, leaving 7 bases not matched to a gene. CDR3 loop: CASSTAGGLNYEQYF. In DNA, the CDR3 is TGTGCCAGTAGTACCGCGGGGGGGTTAAACTACGAGCAGTACTTC.

This clone was counted a single time. This rearrangement joins TRBV6-2 or TRBV6-3 to TRBJ2-7; D possibly corresponds to TRBD1 (5 bases). Trimming took 2 bases from V and 6 from J, leaving 17 bases between them. The CDR3 has 15 amino acids. Per germline, CDR1 MNHEY and CDR2 SVGEGT. Here the CDR3 reads CASSYTAGWLSEQYF. CDR3 nucleotide sequence: TGTGCCAGCAGTTACACGGCAGGGTGGCTCTCCGAGCAGTACTTC.

This clone came up once. The chain links TRBV30 to TRBJ1-5; 9 bases are shared with TRBD1. V shed 6 bases, J shed 0 bases, and the junction held 12 bases outside the gene matches. The CDR3 is 17 amino acids. Germline values: CDR1 GTSNPN, CDR2 SVGIG (reference sequence). The CDR3 loop is CACPIQGARNSNQPQHF. As DNA, the CDR3 is TGTGCCTGTCCCATACAGGGGGCCCGGAATAGCAATCAGCCCCAGCATTTT.

V is TRBV18 and J is TRBJ2-2; 7 nucleotides align to TRBD1. From germline, CDR1 is KGHSH and CDR2 LQKENI. V lost 2 bases to trimming and J lost 5 bases; unmatched junction nucleotides: 5. The CDR3 covers 15 residues. CDR3 DNA: TGTGCCAGCTCACCAGGGACAGCTCGTACCGGGGAGCTGTTTTTT. Protein: CASSPGTARTGELFF. Looking up the rest from reference TRBV18 and TRBJ2-2 gives the full variable domain: NAGVMQNPRHLVRRRGQEARLRCSPMKGHSHVYWYRQLPEEGLKFMVYLQKENIIDESGMPKERFSAEFPKEGPSILRIQQVVRGDSAAYFCASSPGTARTGELFFGEGSRLTVL.

About this clone itself: This sequence may be a read error, since a much larger clone differs from it by one base. This chain connects TRBV6-5 to TRBJ1-1, with 7 bases fitting TRBD1. J lost 4 bases, V lost 4 bases, and 3 bases had no gene match. Germline V gene lookup returns CDR1 MNHEY and CDR2 SVGAGI. There are 13 residues in the CDR3. CDR3 loop: CASSSRQGTEAFF. Written as DNA, the CDR3 is TGTGCCAGCAGTTCCAGACAGGGCACTGAAGCTTTCTTT.

The chain uses TRBV30 and TRBJ2-7; perhaps TRBD1 as D (7 bases). V lost 0 bases to trimming and J lost 11 bases, with 14 bases between them. This CDR3 contains 12 residues. The germline V gene encodes CDR1 GTSNPN and CDR2 SVGIG (reference sequence). This CDR3 reads CAWSVVQGEEYF. In DNA, the CDR3 is TGTGCCTGGAGTGTAGTCCAGGGGGAGGAGTACTTC.

V gene TRBV30 combines with J gene TRBJ1-2; D perhaps matches TRBD1 (5 bases). The CDR3 totals 14 residues. Trimming removed 0 bases at V and 8 bases at J, with 16 bases between. Per the germline V gene, CDR1 is GTSNPN and CDR2 is SVGIG (reference sequence). CDR3 DNA sequence: TGTGCCTGGAGTGTAACAAGCGGGGCCCGGGGCTACACCTTC. It is translated as CAWSVTSGARGYTF.

This clone came up many times. This sequence joins TRBV24-1 and TRBJ2-1; TRBD2 matches at 12 bases. The CDR3 runs 15 residues. Per the germline V gene, CDR1 is KGHDR and CDR2 is SFDVKD. V was clipped by 3 bases and J by 8 bases; unmatched bases: 4. CDR3 sequence: CATSDQTSGRDEQFF. CDR3 sequence (DNA): TGTGCCACCAGTGATCAGACTAGCGGGAGAGATGAGCAGTTCTTC.

V usage is TRBV9 and J usage is TRBJ2-6; 10 nucleotides match TRBD1. V trimming: 3 bases; J trimming: 1 base; junction bases outside the gene matches: 7. The CDR3 has 18 amino acids. CDR1 and CDR2 from the germline V gene are SGDLS and YYNGEE. CDR3 loop: CASSAPTGGFSGANVLTF. Written as DNA, the CDR3 is TGTGCCAGCAGCGCCCCGACAGGGGGCTTTTCTGGGGCCAACGTCCTGACTTTC.

This clone was seen more than once but under ten times. The chain has TRBV2 and TRBJ1-1; 7 nucleotides align to TRBD1. The CDR3 is 13 amino acids. Per the germline V gene, CDR1 is SNHLY and CDR2 is FYNNEI. V lost 7 bases and J lost 5; bases outside the gene matches: 7. The CDR3: CASNGQATTEAFF. Here the CDR3 DNA reads TGTGCCAGCAACGGACAGGCTACTACTGAAGCTTTCTTT.

The V and J genes are TRBV9 and TRBJ1-5; D is possibly TRBD1 (6 bases). CDR1 and CDR2 (germline): SGDLS, YYNGEE. V dropped 0 bases and J dropped 4 bases, with 8 bases sitting between them. The CDR3 has 14 residues. CDR3 DNA sequence: TGTGCCAGCAGCGTAGCAGGGGTTAATCAGCCCCAGCATTTT. This codes for CASSVAGVNQPQHF.

This sequence joins TRBV7-2 and TRBJ2-1; 10 bases line up with TRBD2. There are 19 residues in the CDR3. Germline V gene sequence: CDR1 SGHTA, CDR2 FQGNSA. Trimming took 1 base from V and 0 from J; bases not matched to a gene: 9. Here the CDR3 DNA reads TGTGCCAGCAGCTTAGACCCGTGGACTAGCGGTACCTCCTACAATGAGCAGTTCTTC. Translation: CASSLDPWTSGTSYNEQFF.

The V gene is TRBV6-2 or TRBV6-3, the J gene TRBJ2-5; D unresolved. V lost 4 bases to trimming and J lost 0 bases, with 6 bases between them. The CDR3 is made up of 13 amino acids. Per the germline V gene, CDR1 is MNHEY and CDR2 is SVGEGT. CDR3 coding DNA: TGTGCCAGCAGTTCTTTGTACCAAGAGACCCAGTACTTC. Its protein is CASSSLYQETQYF.

The chain recombines TRBV27 with TRBJ2-7, with 9 bases fitting TRBD1. Germline V gives CDR1 MNHEY, CDR2 SMNVEV (reference sequence). Germline trimming cut 6 bases from V and 3 bases from J; bases unmatched to any gene: 6. CDR3 length: 14 amino acids. CDR3 region: CASSDGTGSYEQYF. CDR3 nucleotides: TGTGCCAGCAGCGATGGGACAGGGAGCTACGAGCAGTACTTC.

This clone was recorded once. Additional DNA sequences in this sample encode the identical CDR3. The V gene is TRBV5-6, the J gene TRBJ1-6; D gene uncertain. Trimming took 2 bases from V and 7 from J, leaving 4 bases between them. The CDR3 extends over 12 amino acids. Germline V CDR1 and CDR2: SGHDT, YYEEEE. The CDR3 DNA sequence: TGTGCCAGCAGCTTTCGGAATTCACCCCTCCACTTT. It yields the protein CASSFRNSPLHF.

This chain joins TRBV7-9 and TRBJ1-1; 8 nucleotides align to TRBD1. J was trimmed by 3 bases and V by 2 bases; bases with no gene match: 11. CDR1 and CDR2 from the germline V gene are SEHNR and FQNEAQ (reference sequence). The CDR3 totals 17 residues. The CDR3, as DNA: TGTGCCAGCAGCTTATGGGGACAGGTAATTGGGGACACTGAAGCTTTCTTT. This gives the protein CASSLWGQVIGDTEAFF.

The chain links TRBV5-1 to TRBJ2-3; 14 bases map to TRBD2. Germline V gives CDR1 SGHRS, CDR2 YFSETQ. The J segment lost 6 bases and the V segment lost 4 bases, leaving 4 bases of the junction unmatched. This CDR3 region has 15 residues. In DNA, the CDR3 is TGCGCCAGCAGCGGGGGACTAGCGGGGGCGGATACGCAGTATTTT. Protein sequence: CASSGGLAGADTQYF.